The 26 T cell receptor beta chains presented below share a single source sample, sequenced in a study of blood T cell repertoires in COVID-19. Some clones are missing from TCRdb's copy, which holds only in-frame ones; the method was immunoSEQ multiplex PCR. The sample shows roughly 250,000 clones, roughly 80% of them seen only once. Sample: peripheral blood. These receptors came from a woman older than 75 with acute or convalescent COVID-19.

This clone came up a few times. The chain is built from TRBV5-4 and TRBJ2-7; 10 bases line up with TRBD1. The CDR3 consists of 16 residues. Germline trimming cut 4 bases from V and 3 bases from J; bases unmatched to any gene: 10. Germline V CDR1 and CDR2: SGHNT, YYREEE (reference sequence). CDR3: CASSPSLDRGIYEQYF. DNA of the CDR3: TGTGCCAGCAGCCCCAGCTTGGACAGGGGGATCTACGAGCAGTACTTC.

J is TRBJ1-6 and V is TRBV5-8; weak D call: TRBD1 (5 bases). CDR1 is SGHTS, CDR2 YDEGEE, per germline. This CDR3 has 15 amino acids. The V end was cut by 4 bases, the J end by 7 bases, with 15 bases between. The CDR3 is CASSQGLRGNSPLHF. CDR3 in DNA: TGTGCCAGCAGCCAAGGGTTGCGGGGGAATTCACCCCTCCACTTT.

This chain joins TRBV7-2 and TRBJ2-7; 10 bases fit TRBD2. Unmatched junction bases numbered 6, after V lost 1 base and J lost 6 bases. Looked up from germline, CDR1 is SGHTA and CDR2 is FQGNSA. CDR3 size: 15 residues. CDR3 sequence reads: CASSLVAAGGLEQYF. The CDR3 DNA reads as TGTGCCAGCAGCTTAGTTGCAGCGGGGGGGCTCGAGCAGTACTTC.

This clone was recorded many times. The chain joins TRBV5-1 to TRBJ1-4; TRBD1 aligns across 8 bases. The CDR3 spans 15 residues. V lost 2 bases and J lost 6; bases outside the gene matches: 6. Looked up from germline, CDR1 is SGHRS and CDR2 is YFSETQ. The CDR3 DNA reads as TGCGCCAGCAGCTTCGGGCAGGGGGCCGATGAAAAACTGTTTTTT. It codes for CASSFGQGADEKLFF.

The chain is built from TRBV2 and TRBJ2-1, with D maybe TRBD2 (6 bases). The CDR3 loop spans 15 amino acids. Trimming took off 8 bases at V and 2 bases at J, with 16 bases between the two ends. In germline, CDR1 is SNHLY, CDR2 FYNNEI. The CDR3 protein is CASGRTGGTYNEQFF. The CDR3 DNA is TGTGCCAGCGGGAGGACCGGGGGAACCTACAATGAGCAGTTCTTC.

The chain joins TRBV19 to TRBJ2-3; 7 bases are shared with TRBD2. Germline V lookup: CDR1 LNHDA, CDR2 SQIVND (reference sequence). The CDR3 has 15 amino acids. The J segment lost 1 base and the V segment lost 7 bases, leaving 8 bases of the junction unmatched. In nucleotides, the CDR3 is TGTGCCAGTACCAATGGGGGGGTTGGCACAGATACGCAGTATTTT. Translated, it gives CASTNGGVGTDTQYF. The full variable domain, with the rest looked up from reference TRBV19 and TRBJ2-3, is DGGITQSPKYLFRKEGQNVTLSCEQNLNHDAMYWYRQDPGQGLRLIYYSQIVNDFQKGDIAEGYSVSREKKESFPLTVTSAQKNPTAFYLCASTNGGVGTDTQYFGPGTRLTVL.

This chain joins TRBV6-4 and TRBJ2-1, with D maybe TRBD2 (7 bases). The germline CDR1 and CDR2 sequences are MRHNA and SNTAGT. V lost 8 bases and J lost 0, with 20 bases in between. The CDR3 spans 17 residues. In DNA, the CDR3 is TGTGCCAGCGGATGGGGGGGCAAGCTAAACTCCTACAATGAGCAGTTCTTC. Translating it yields CASGWGGKLNSYNEQFF.

V is TRBV24-1 and J is TRBJ1-1; maybe TRBD1 (6 bases). V shed 9 bases and J shed 5 bases, with 9 bases lying between them. Germline CDR1 reads KGHDR; CDR2 reads SFDVKD. The CDR3 has 11 amino acids. The CDR3 here is CATQGPTEAFF. Written as DNA, the CDR3 is TGTGCCACCCAGGGGCCGACTGAAGCTTTCTTT.

The chain employs TRBV7-7 and TRBJ2-7; 7 positions agree with TRBD1. The germline V gene has CDR1 SSHAT and CDR2 FNYEAQ (reference sequence). This CDR3 contains 16 residues. CDR3 sequence reads: CAPPPIRWTGAYEQYF. CDR3 nucleotides: TGTGCGCCGCCGCCTATAAGGTGGACAGGAGCCTACGAGCAGTACTTC.

The chain recombines TRBV5-6 with TRBJ1-6; tentative D call: TRBD1 (5 bases). Germline V gene sequence: CDR1 SGHDT, CDR2 YYEEEE. Trimming cost V 2 bases and J 4 bases, with 16 bases left between them. The CDR3 spans 17 residues. CDR3 region: CASSLPGNRFYNSPLHF. The DNA for the CDR3 is TGTGCCAGCAGCTTACCAGGGAACCGTTTTTATAATTCACCCCTCCACTTT.

The V and J genes are TRBV7-2 and TRBJ2-2; 7 bases fit TRBD1. J was trimmed by 7 bases and V by 6 bases; bases with no gene match: 8. The CDR3 covers 14 residues. In germline, CDR1 is SGHTA, CDR2 FQGNSA. CDR3 nucleotides: TGTGCCAGCAGACGACAGGGCCAGGGCGGGGAGCTGTTTTTT. This translates into CASRRQGQGGELFF.

The chain combines TRBV15 with TRBJ2-5, with D possibly TRBD2 on 6 matching bases. The ends were cut back, 0 bases at V and 4 bases at J, with 12 bases in the middle. Per germline, CDR1 LNHNV and CDR2 YYDKDF (reference sequence). The CDR3 has 15 residues. In DNA, the CDR3 is TGTGCCACCAGCAGAGATCCAGGAGGGTTAGAGACCCAGTACTTC. It encodes CATSRDPGGLETQYF.

V is TRBV28 and J is TRBJ1-4; 7 positions match TRBD1. J lost 7 bases, V lost 3 bases, and 5 bases had no gene match. This CDR3 comprises 14 residues. Germline CDR1 MDHEN, CDR2 SYDVKM. In DNA, the CDR3 is TGTGCCAGCAGTTTCATAGGGGGCCGTGAAAAACTGTTTTTT. It encodes CASSFIGGREKLFF.

This clone has just one count. The chain combines TRBV6-5 with TRBJ1-4; a possible D gene is TRBD1 (5 bases). This CDR3 is 15 amino acids long. V lost 0 bases to trimming and J lost 8 bases, with 13 bases between them. Germline loops: CDR1 MNHEY, CDR2 SVGAGI. The CDR3 region is CASSYSIQGKEKLFF. The CDR3 DNA reads as TGTGCCAGCAGTTACTCGATCCAGGGAAAGGAAAAACTGTTTTTT.

The chain uses TRBV27 and TRBJ2-7; 9 nucleotides line up with TRBD2. The CDR3 runs to 15 residues. From germline, CDR1 is MNHEY and CDR2 SMNVEV (reference sequence). The V gene end was trimmed by 4 bases and the J gene end by 2 bases; junction bases not matched to a gene: 6. The CDR3 protein is CASSSLAGMAYEQYF. In DNA form, the CDR3 reads TGTGCCAGCAGTTCTCTAGCGGGGATGGCCTACGAGCAGTACTTC.

J is TRBJ1-1 and V is TRBV5-4, with D maybe TRBD1 (6 bases). Germline V gives CDR1 SGHNT, CDR2 YYREEE (reference sequence). Trimming left V 4 bases short and J 6 bases short, with 13 bases between. The CDR3 covers 13 residues. CDR3 sequence: CASSTTQGPEAFF. CDR3 nucleotide sequence: TGTGCCAGCAGCACGACCCAGGGGCCTGAAGCTTTCTTT.

About this clone itself: Additional DNA sequences in this sample encode the identical CDR3. V gene TRBV28 combines with J gene TRBJ1-4; TRBD1 might be the D (5 bases). This CDR3 has 14 residues. From germline, CDR1 is MDHEN and CDR2 SYDVKM. V lost 3 bases to trimming and J lost 2 bases, with 7 bases between them. The CDR3 nucleotides read TGTGCCAGCAGTTTGGGGGGGACTAATGAAAAACTGTTTTTT. It yields the protein CASSLGGTNEKLFF.

The chain links TRBV3-1 (or the pseudogene TRBV3-2) to TRBJ2-3, with a tentative D call TRBD2 (6 bases). V lost 4 bases, J lost 4 bases, and 12 bases lay in between. This CDR3 is 14 amino acids long. Germline values: CDR1 LGHDT, CDR2 YNNKEL (reference sequence). The CDR3 nucleotides read TGTGCCAGCAGCCCCCCGGGGGTTCCAGATACGCAGTATTTT. It codes for CASSPPGVPDTQYF.

The chain carries TRBV29-1 and TRBJ2-2, with 11 positions matching TRBD1. The CDR3 runs 14 residues. Losses at the gene ends were 4 bases for V and 5 bases for J; bases not matched to a gene: 3. In germline, CDR1 is SQVTM, CDR2 ANQGSEA. CDR3 DNA: TGCAGCGTTGGGGGGACAGGGGGTACCGGGGAGCTGTTTTTT. Translation: CSVGGTGGTGELFF.

The chain recombines TRBV5-1 with TRBJ2-5; D possibly corresponds to TRBD1 (5 bases). The CDR3 is 17 residues long. V was trimmed by 1 base and J by 1 base, leaving 17 bases between them. Germline V gene lookup returns CDR1 SGHRS and CDR2 YFSETQ. The CDR3 protein is CASSLRGGQVGQETQYF. The CDR3 bases are TGCGCCAGCAGCTTGAGGGGTGGTCAGGTTGGCCAAGAGACCCAGTACTTC.

The gene calls are TRBV6-6 and TRBJ1-4; 11 bases align to TRBD1. V shed 2 bases and J 7 bases; nucleotides not matched to a gene: 0. The CDR3 length is 14 residues. CDR1 and CDR2 from the germline V gene are MNHNY and SVGAGI (reference sequence). For the CDR3, the DNA is TGTGCCAGCAGTTACGGGACAGGGGGTGAAAAACTGTTTTTT. It specifies CASSYGTGGEKLFF.

The count of this clone is one. The CDR3 loop reads CASSLGGLPTARGNTEAFF. The CDR3 coding sequence is TGCGCCAGCAGCTTGGGGGGACTCCCGACAGCCCGAGGAAACACTGAAGCTTTCTTT. The rearrangement links TRBV5-1 to TRBJ1-1, with D possibly TRBD1 on 5 matching bases. The germline V gene encodes CDR1 SGHRS and CDR2 YFSETQ. V was shortened by 0 bases and J by 2 bases, with 23 bases between the two germline ends. The CDR3 has 19 amino acids.

The J gene is TRBJ1-5, the V gene TRBV30; TRBD1 might be the D (6 bases). Trimming shortened V by 3 bases and J by 9 bases, and 15 bases separated the two germline ends. There are 13 residues in the CDR3. Germline V gives CDR1 GTSNPN, CDR2 SVGIG (reference sequence). The CDR3 loop is CAWRQGYGSPQHF. CDR3 in DNA: TGTGCCTGGAGACAGGGCTATGGGTCGCCCCAGCATTTT. The whole variable domain, remainder taken from reference TRBV30 and TRBJ1-5, is SQTIHQWPATLVQPVGSPLSLECTVEGTSNPNLYWYRQAAGRGLQLLFYSVGIGQISSEVPQNLSASRPQDRQFILSSKKLLLSDSGFYLCAWRQGYGSPQHFGDGTRLSIL.

DNA for the CDR3: TGTGCCAGCAGCCCTAGGACAGGGGAAAGGGCTGGAAACACCATATATTTT. It encodes CASSPRTGERAGNTIYF. The V call is TRBV5-6, the J call TRBJ1-3, with 9 nucleotides matching TRBD1. V gave up 4 bases and J gave up 2 bases; unmatched junction bases: 10. The germline gives CDR1 SGHDT, CDR2 YYEEEE. The CDR3 is 17 residues long.

The chain employs TRBV25-1 and TRBJ2-3, with TRBD2 matching over 9 bases. The trim removed 2 bases at V and 2 bases at J, leaving 8 bases unmatched. CDR1 and CDR2 (germline): MGHDK, SYGVNS. This CDR3 has 17 amino acids. The CDR3 reads CASSELSSGRYTDTQYF. CDR3 sequence (DNA): TGTGCCAGCAGTGAACTGAGTAGCGGGAGATACACAGATACGCAGTATTTT.

The chain joins TRBV28 to TRBJ1-6; D may be TRBD1 (6 bases). V lost 5 bases and J lost 10, with 15 bases in between. The germline CDR1 and CDR2 sequences are MDHEN and SYDVKM. The CDR3 runs 14 residues. CDR3 DNA: TGTGCCAGCAGTCCCACAGGGAGGGTCTCACCCCTCCACTTT. Its protein is CASSPTGRVSPLHF.